The sequence of this T cell receptor (beta chain) was determined in a study of cytomegalovirus exposure and HLA in healthy donors. Background on the study: There were around 100 million unique TCR beta sequences, drawn from some 180 million T cells, in an earlier analysis. Study-wide results and caveats: Rare sequences made up most TCRs, while some public TCRs were found in many donors. Relative to the approximately 670-donor mean, N-insertions were reportedly fewer in an Asian-associated ancestry cluster in a later analysis.

As to this clone: No antigen is known for it.

V trimming: 4 bases; J trimming: 1 base; junction bases outside the gene matches: 3. This CDR3 is built from 14 residues. Germline V gene lookup returns CDR1 SNHLY and CDR2 FYNNEI. 13 Jbeta primers and 60 Vbeta primers were used for the PCR. Profiling relied on immunoSEQ multiplex PCR, and the TCRdb table lists in-frame clones only, not all of them. The sample has 100,000 or so clones; the top ten hold about 0.59%. The chain joins TRBV2 to TRBJ1-1, with TRBD1 matching 7 bases. Sequenced sample: PBMCs. The TCR was taken from a man aged 50 to 59 in good health and CMV-seronegative. The CDR3 DNA is TGTGCCAGCAGTGTGGGGACAGAGAACACTGAAGCTTTCTTT. Its protein product is CASSVGTENTEAFF.